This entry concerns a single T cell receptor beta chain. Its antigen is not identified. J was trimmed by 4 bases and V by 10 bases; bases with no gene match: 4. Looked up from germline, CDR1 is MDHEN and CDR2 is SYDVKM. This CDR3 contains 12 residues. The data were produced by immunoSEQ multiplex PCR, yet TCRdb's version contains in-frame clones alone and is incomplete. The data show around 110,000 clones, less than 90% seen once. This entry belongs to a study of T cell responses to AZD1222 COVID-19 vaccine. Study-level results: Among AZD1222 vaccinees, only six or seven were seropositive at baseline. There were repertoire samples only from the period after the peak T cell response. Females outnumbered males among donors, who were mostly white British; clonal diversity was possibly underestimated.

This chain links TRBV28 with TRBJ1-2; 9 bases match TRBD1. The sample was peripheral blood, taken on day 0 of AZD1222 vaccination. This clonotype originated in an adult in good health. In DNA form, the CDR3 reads TGTGCCATCTGGACAGGGGTCTATGGCTACACCTTC. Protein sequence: CAIWTGVYGYTF.